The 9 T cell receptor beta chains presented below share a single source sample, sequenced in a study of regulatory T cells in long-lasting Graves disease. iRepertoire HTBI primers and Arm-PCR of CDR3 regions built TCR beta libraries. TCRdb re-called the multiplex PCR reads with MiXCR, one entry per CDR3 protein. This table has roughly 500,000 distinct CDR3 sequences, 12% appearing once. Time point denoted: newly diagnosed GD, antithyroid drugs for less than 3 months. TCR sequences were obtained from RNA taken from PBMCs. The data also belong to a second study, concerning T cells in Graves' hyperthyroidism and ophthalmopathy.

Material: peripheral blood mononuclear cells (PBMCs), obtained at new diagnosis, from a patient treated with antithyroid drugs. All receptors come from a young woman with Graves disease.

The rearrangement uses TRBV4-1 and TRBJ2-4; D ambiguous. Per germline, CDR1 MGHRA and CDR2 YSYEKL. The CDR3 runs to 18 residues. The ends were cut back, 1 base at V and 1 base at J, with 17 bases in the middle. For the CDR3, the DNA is TGCGCCAGCAGCCAAGGCTGGGTTAGAGTTTTGGCCAAAAACATTCAGTACTTC. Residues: CASSQGWVRVLAKNIQYF.

The CDR3 DNA sequence: TGTGCCAGCAGCTTAAGGGCGGGACACGGGAATTACAATGAGCAGTTCTTC. Amino acids: CASSLRAGHGNYNEQFF. V usage is TRBV7-9 and J usage is TRBJ2-1; D might be TRBD1 or TRBD2, each matching 6 bases. The V end lost 2 bases, the J end lost 4 bases, and 18 bases lay between the germline ends. The CDR3 is made up of 17 amino acids. The germline V gene has CDR1 SEHNR and CDR2 FQNEAQ (reference sequence). Drawing the rest from reference TRBV7-9 and TRBJ2-1, the complete variable domain is DTGVSQNPRHKITKRGQNVTFRCDPISEHNRLYWYRQTLGQGPEFLTYFQNEAQLEKSRLLSDRFSAERPKGSFSTLEIQRTEQGDSAMYLCASSLRAGHGNYNEQFFGPGTRLTVL.

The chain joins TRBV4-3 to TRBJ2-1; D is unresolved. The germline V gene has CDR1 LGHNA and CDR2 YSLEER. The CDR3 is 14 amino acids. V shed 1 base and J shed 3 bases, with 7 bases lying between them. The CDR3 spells CASSQVAGYNEQFF. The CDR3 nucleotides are TGCGCCAGCAGCCAAGTGGCTGGCTACAATGAGCAGTTCTTC.

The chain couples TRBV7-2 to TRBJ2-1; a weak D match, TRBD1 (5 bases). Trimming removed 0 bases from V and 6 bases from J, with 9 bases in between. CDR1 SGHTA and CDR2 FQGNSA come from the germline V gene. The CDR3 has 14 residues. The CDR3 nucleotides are TGTGCCAGCAGCTTAGCTTGGGGCGGCAATGAGCAGTTCTTC. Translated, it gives CASSLAWGGNEQFF.

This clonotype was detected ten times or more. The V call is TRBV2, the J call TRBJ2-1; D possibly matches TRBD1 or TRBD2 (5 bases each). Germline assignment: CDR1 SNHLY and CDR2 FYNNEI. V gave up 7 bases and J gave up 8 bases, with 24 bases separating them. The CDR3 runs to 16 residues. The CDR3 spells CASKIGDVGRGDEQFF. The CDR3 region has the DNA TGTGCCAGCAAAATCGGGGACGTAGGCAGAGGTGATGAGCAGTTCTTC. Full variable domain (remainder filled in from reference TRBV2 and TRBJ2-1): EPEVTQTPSHQVTQMGQEVILRCVPISNHLYFYWYRQILGQKVEFLVSFYNNEISEKSEIFDDQFSVERPDGSNFTLKIRSTKLEDSAMYFCASKIGDVGRGDEQFFGPGTRLTVL.

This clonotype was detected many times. For the CDR3, the DNA is TGTGCCAGCTCGCCAGGGTTAGACCTGAACACTGAAGCTTTCTTT. Its translation is CASSPGLDLNTEAFF. The chain uses TRBV18 and TRBJ1-1, with D possibly being TRBD1 (5 bases). The CDR3 loop spans 15 amino acids. Germline V lookup: CDR1 KGHSH, CDR2 LQKENI. Trimming took off 6 bases at V and 0 bases at J, with 14 bases between the two ends.

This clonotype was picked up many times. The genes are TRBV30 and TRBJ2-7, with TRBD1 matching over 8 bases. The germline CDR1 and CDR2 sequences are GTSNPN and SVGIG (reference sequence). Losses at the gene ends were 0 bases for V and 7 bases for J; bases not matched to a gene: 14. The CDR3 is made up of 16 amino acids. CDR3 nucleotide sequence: TGTGCCTGGAGTGTGGGGGTTACAGGGGGAATGAGGGAGCAGTACTTC. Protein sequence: CAWSVGVTGGMREQYF.

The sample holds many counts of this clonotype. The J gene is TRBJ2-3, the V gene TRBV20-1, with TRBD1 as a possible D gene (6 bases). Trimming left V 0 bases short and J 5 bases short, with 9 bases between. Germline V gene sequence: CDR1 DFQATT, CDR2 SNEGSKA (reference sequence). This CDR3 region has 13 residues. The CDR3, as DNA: TGCAGTGCTAGAGACAGGGGAAAAGATACGCAGTATTTT. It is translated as CSARDRGKDTQYF.

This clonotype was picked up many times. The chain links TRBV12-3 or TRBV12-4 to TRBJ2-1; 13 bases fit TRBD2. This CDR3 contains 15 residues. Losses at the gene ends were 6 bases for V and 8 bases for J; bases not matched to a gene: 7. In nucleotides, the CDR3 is TGTGCCAGCAGCTGGACTAGCGGGAGATCCGATGAGCAGTTCTTC. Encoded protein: CASSWTSGRSDEQFF.